This is a list of T cell receptor beta chains from one sample in a study of shared clonotypes between healthy human individuals. Data came from immunoSEQ multiplex PCR; TCRdb stores just in-frame clones and leaves some out. The repertoire includes about 2.1 million clones, 93% of them detected once, and 1.5% to 2% sits in the top ten. The specimen was naive CD8+ T cells from PBMCs. The receptors were gathered from a man aged 18 to 29 in good health. Some clones in this sample may be carry-over from other donors' samples. The CDR3 runs from the conserved cysteine through the conserved F or W. D genes are given only for firm matches. Size is omitted from some rows. Given values are once, few, many or a class for expanded clones.

. TRBJ1-2 TRBV11-3 . CASSLDLAARSSYGYTF TGTGCCAGCAGCTTAGATCTGGCAGCTAGGTCTTCCTATGGCTACACCTTC
. TRBJ2-5 TRBV9 . CASSQGGLVGETQYF TGTGCCAGCAGCCAGGGGGGGCTAGTAGGAGAGACCCAGTACTTC
. TRBJ2-1 TRBV15 . CATSRDRPGGSYNEQFF TGTGCCACCAGCAGGGACCGCCCAGGGGGGTCCTACAATGAGCAGTTCTTC
. TRBJ2-3 TRBV19 . CASSIVGGDTQYF TGTGCCAGTAGTATAGTCGGGGGCGATACGCAGTATTTT
. TRBJ2-2 TRBV6-5 . CATSYRWQGGTGELFF TGTGCCACCAGTTACCGGTGGCAGGGCGGGACCGGGGAGCTGTTTTTT
TRBD1 TRBJ1-2 TRBV28 . CAGLDRGGGYTF TGTGCCGGCTTAGACAGGGGGGGAGGCTACACCTTC
. TRBJ2-5 TRBV5-1 . CASSLGEQETQYF TGCGCCAGCAGCTTGGGGGAACAAGAGACCCAGTACTTC
TRBD1 TRBJ2-7 TRBV5-4 . CASSRQQGAEVEQYF TGTGCCAGCAGCCGGCAACAGGGGGCGGAGGTCGAGCAGTACTTC
TRBD1 TRBJ2-7 TRBV28 . CASSSGPGQGNFYEQYF TGTGCCAGCAGTTCCGGCCCGGGACAGGGTAATTTCTACGAGCAGTACTTC
TRBD2 TRBJ2-7 TRBV9 . CASSVALAEPYEQYF TGTGCCAGCAGCGTAGCTCTAGCGGAGCCCTACGAGCAGTACTTC
TRBD2 TRBJ2-3 TRBV7-6 . CASSFFREGQDTQYF TGTGCCAGCAGCTTTTTCCGGGAGGGCCAGGATACGCAGTATTTT
. TRBJ2-2 TRBV7-7 . CASSPRPGWDTGELFF TGTGCCAGCAGCCCCAGACCGGGGTGGGACACCGGGGAGCTGTTTTTT
. TRBJ2-5 TRBV13 . CASSNERAETQYF TGTGCCAGCAGCAACGAGAGGGCTGAGACCCAGTACTTC
TRBD1 TRBJ2-1 TRBV27 . CASSPFPGQGGNEQFF TGTGCCAGCAGTCCATTCCCGGGACAGGGGGGCAATGAGCAGTTCTTC
. TRBJ2-7 TRBV11-2 . CASSLSSRNEQYF TGTGCCAGCAGCTTAAGTAGCCGTAACGAGCAGTACTTC
TRBD2 TRBJ2-1 TRBV11-1 . CASSLLPGGPRNNEQFF TGTGCCAGCAGCTTACTCCCGGGAGGGCCTAGGAACAATGAGCAGTTCTTC
TRBD2 TRBJ2-7 TRBV11-1 once CASSFSGGLAYEQYF TGTGCCAGCAGCTTTTCCGGAGGACTAGCCTACGAGCAGTACTTC
. TRBJ1-5 TRBV28 . CASSLWGRNQPQHF TGTGCCAGCAGTTTATGGGGGCGCAATCAGCCCCAGCATTTT
. TRBJ2-3 TRBV28 . CASSFVTATTDTQYF TGTGCCAGCAGTTTCGTGACAGCCACTACAGATACGCAGTATTTT
. TRBJ2-1 TRBV15 . CATSRGQRINNEQFF TGTGCCACCAGCAGAGGCCAGCGGATTAACAATGAGCAGTTCTTC
. TRBJ2-1 TRBV4-1 . CASSRTVYNEQFF TGCGCCAGCAGCCGGACAGTCTACAATGAGCAGTTCTTC
. TRBJ1-1 TRBV28 . CASSLGVNTEAFF TGTGCCAGCAGTTTAGGGGTTAACACTGAAGCTTTCTTT
. TRBJ1-2 TRBV6-1 . CASRGVFGYTF TGTGCCAGCAGAGGGGTCTTTGGCTACACCTTC
. TRBJ1-2 TRBV15 . CATSRDLTPGGYTF TGTGCCACCAGCAGAGATTTGACCCCGGGGGGCTACACCTTC
TRBD1 TRBJ2-7 TRBV7-9 . CASSTRTGLYEQYF TGTGCCAGCAGCACGAGGACAGGGTTATACGAGCAGTACTTC
. TRBJ2-7 TRBV27 . CASSLSPGTSYYEQYF TGTGCCAGCAGTTTATCACCCGGGACATCCTACTACGAGCAGTACTTC
. TRBJ2-2 TRBV2 . CASSLGLFGGTGELFF TGTGCCAGCAGTCTGGGACTTTTTGGTGGCACCGGGGAGCTGTTTTTT
. TRBJ1-1 TRBV5-1 . CASSPLLGGTEAFF TGCGCCAGCAGCCCACTCCTAGGGGGAACTGAAGCTTTCTTT
TRBD2 TRBJ2-1 TRBV7-9 . CASSPGLAGLNEQFF TGTGCCAGCAGCCCGGGACTAGCGGGGTTGAATGAGCAGTTCTTC
. TRBJ1-1 TRBV28 . CASGSTSTGGMNTEAFF TGTGCCAGCGGTTCAACGTCGACAGGAGGTATGAACACTGAAGCTTTCTTT
TRBD1 TRBJ2-1 TRBV7-6 once CASSLGQGVSVEQFF TGTGCCAGCAGCTTAGGACAGGGGGTGAGTGTAGAGCAGTTCTTC
. TRBJ2-7 TRBV6-5 . CASSLHRPYEQYF TGTGCCAGCAGTCTACACAGACCCTACGAGCAGTACTTC
. TRBJ2-7 TRBV9 . CASSLVGGGPKEQYF TGTGCCAGCAGCCTCGTAGGGGGAGGGCCAAAAGAGCAGTACTTC
. TRBJ1-4 TRBV10-3 . CAISLTRDPTNEKLFF TGTGCCATCAGCTTAACACGAGACCCAACTAATGAAAAACTGTTTTTT
. TRBJ1-1 TRBV13 . CASSLVDRGNTEAFF TGTGCCAGCAGCTTAGTAGATCGGGGGAACACTGAAGCTTTCTTT
TRBD1 TRBJ2-7 TRBV5-6 . CASSSWDSTYEQYF TGTGCCAGCAGTTCGTGGGACAGTACCTACGAGCAGTACTTC
. TRBJ2-2 TRBV2 once CASSVSGSPGELFF TGTGCCAGCAGTGTATCAGGGAGCCCCGGGGAGCTGTTTTTT
. TRBJ1-5 TRBV2 few CATMTGINQPQHF TGTGCCACCATGACAGGAATCAATCAGCCCCAGCATTTT
. TRBJ1-5 TRBV9 few CASSVAGRGSDPQHF TGTGCCAGCAGCGTAGCGGGGCGGGGATCAGATCCCCAGCATTTT
. TRBJ2-1 TRBV4-2 . CASSQEFGDEQFF TGTGCCAGCAGCCAGGAATTTGGGGATGAGCAGTTCTTC
. TRBJ1-1 TRBV19 . CASSPGATEAFF TGTGCCAGTAGTCCAGGGGCGACTGAAGCTTTCTTT
TRBD1 TRBJ1-1 TRBV9 few CASSAYSQGITEAFF TGTGCCAGCAGCGCCTACTCACAGGGGATCACTGAAGCTTTCTTT
. TRBJ2-7 TRBV9 . CASSEPPGATWSEQYF TGTGCCAGCAGCGAGCCCCCGGGGGCGACTTGGTCCGAGCAGTACTTC
. TRBJ2-7 TRBV21-1 once CASSNRKPLNKMDRPSYEQYF TGTGCCAGCAGCAACAGGAAGCCGTTAAATAAAATGGACAGGCCATCCTACGAGCAGTACTTC
TRBD1 TRBJ1-1 TRBV19 . CASTGGLMNTEAFF TGTGCCAGTACAGGGGGCCTTATGAACACTGAAGCTTTCTTT
. TRBJ2-1 TRBV7-2 . CASSQGRYNEQFF TGTGCCAGCAGCCAAGGACGGTACAATGAGCAGTTCTTC
. TRBJ2-6 TRBV7-9 . CASEGSGANVLTF TGTGCCAGCGAGGGCTCTGGGGCCAACGTCCTGACTTTC
TRBD1 TRBJ2-1 TRBV7-8 . CASSLDRVPYNEQFF TGTGCCAGCAGCTTGGACAGGGTCCCCTACAATGAGCAGTTCTTC
. TRBJ2-3 TRBV28 . CASSLPGKDTDTQYF TGTGCCAGCAGTTTGCCAGGGAAAGACACAGATACGCAGTATTTT
TRBD1 TRBJ1-1 TRBV9 . CASSPRTGGGTEAFF TGTGCCAGCAGCCCTCGGACAGGTGGAGGGACTGAAGCTTTCTTT
. TRBJ2-1 TRBV15 . CATSREWELDNEQFF TGTGCCACCAGCAGAGAATGGGAGCTCGACAATGAGCAGTTCTTC
. TRBJ1-5 TRBV9 . CASSVDGNQPQHF TGTGCCAGCAGCGTAGATGGTAATCAGCCCCAGCATTTT
. TRBJ1-1 TRBV29-1 . CSVEGRDTEAFF TGCAGCGTTGAAGGCCGCGACACTGAAGCTTTCTTT
TRBD1 TRBJ2-7 TRBV29-1 . CSVGGGQGAWEQYF TGCAGCGTCGGAGGTGGACAGGGGGCATGGGAGCAGTACTTC
TRBD1 TRBJ1-1 TRBV28 . CASSLRRLRDRRMNTEAFF TGTGCCAGCAGTTTACGACGCCTCCGGGACAGGAGAATGAACACTGAAGCTTTCTTT
. TRBJ2-7 TRBV5-1 . CASSLERSASYEQYF TGCGCCAGCAGCTTAGAGCGGTCCGCCTCCTACGAGCAGTACTTC
. TRBJ1-1 TRBV10-2 few CASSEYKGGEAFF TGCGCCAGCAGTGAGTATAAGGGCGGTGAAGCTTTCTTT
TRBD1 TRBJ1-2 TRBV6-5 . CASSYSTGFGYTF TGTGCCAGCAGTTACTCGACAGGGTTTGGCTACACCTTC